This TCR beta chain was sequenced for a study of OX40 agonist ivuxolimab in advanced cancers. Profiling relied on immunoSEQ multiplex PCR, and the TCRdb table lists in-frame clones only, not all of them. Seen here are roughly 24,000 clones, 88% observed once, and the top ten hold around 31%. Per the germline V gene, CDR1 is MDHEN and CDR2 is SYDVKM. The CDR3 is 16 residues long. V was cut by 4 bases and J by 5 bases, with 20 bases left in between. Specimen: CD4+ or CD8+ T cells sorted from blood, collected in a trial of the OX40 agonist ivuxolimab. The receptor's source is an adult with an advanced solid tumor such as melanoma, head and neck, liver or kidney cancer. This chain uses TRBV28 with TRBJ2-5; D unresolved. CDR3: CASSSTRLPSSETQYF. The CDR3 DNA sequence: TGTGCCAGCAGTTCGACCCGGCTGCCTTCCTCGGAGACCCAGTACTTC.